The rows below give T cell receptor beta chains drawn from one sample of a study of blood T cells in healthy people across ages. TCRdb analysed the 5' RACE reads with MiXCR anew, one entry per CDR3 protein. The top ten hold roughly 7.7% of the sample, which has about 1.5 million distinct CDR3 sequences, 42% seen once. Sequences were obtained from blood. The receptors were gathered from a woman younger than 30 in good health. Both conserved end residues are part of each CDR3. D genes are given only for firm matches. The size of a clone is reported for some rows only, either as once, few or many, or as a class for expanded clones.

abundance	v_gene	d_gene	j_gene	CDR3aa	CDR3nt
.	TRBV20-1	.	TRBJ2-1	CSAGGTAHNEQFF	TGCAGTGCTGGAGGGACAGCCCACAATGAGCAGTTCTTC
.	TRBV18	.	TRBJ2-5	CASSPPLKGYEREAQETQYF	TGTGCCAGCTCACCACCGCTTAAGGGTTACGAAAGGGAGGCACAAGAGACCCAGTACTTC
many	TRBV7-9	.	TRBJ2-3	CASSLPQYTQYF	TGTGCCAGCAGCTTGCCCCAGTATACGCAGTATTTT
.	TRBV25-1	.	TRBJ2-7	CASSESLGNNGQYF	TGTGCCAGCAGTGAATCCCTGGGGAACAATGGGCAGTACTTC
few	TRBV25-1	.	TRBJ2-1	CASSEFFYPESHYNEQFF	TGTGCCAGCAGTGAATTTTTCTACCCGGAGTCCCACTACAATGAGCAGTTCTTC
few	TRBV6-6	.	TRBJ2-7	CASSLTTRASYEQYF	TGTGCCAGCAGCCTCACCACGCGCGCCTCCTACGAGCAGTACTTC
.	TRBV7-9	.	TRBJ2-1	CASSLTGGVKEQFF	TGTGCCAGCAGCTTAACCGGGGGAGTGAAGGAGCAGTTCTTC
.	TRBV6-5	TRBD2	TRBJ2-3	CASSYSASGGLVDTQYF	TGTGCCAGCAGTTACTCGGCTAGCGGGGGTCTGGTAGATACGCAGTATTTT
once	TRBV6-2/TRBV6-3	.	TRBJ2-1	CASSYMGEQFF	TGTGCCAGCAGTTATATGGGTGAGCAGTTCTTC
few	TRBV12-3/TRBV12-4	.	TRBJ2-7	CASSRGGSRGHEQYF	TGTGCCAGCAGCCGCGGTGGCTCTAGGGGCCACGAGCAGTACTTC
few	TRBV24-1	.	TRBJ2-2	CATTQGKTGELFF	TGTGCCACCACCCAGGGGAAGACCGGGGAGCTGTTTTTT
.	TRBV4-1	.	TRBJ2-5	CASSQEDSRAAKYQETQYF	TGCGCCAGCAGCCAAGAGGATAGTCGGGCAGCAAAGTACCAAGAGACCCAGTACTTC
many	TRBV25-1	.	TRBJ1-6	CASSEEGSPLHF	TGTGCCAGCAGTGAAGAAGGATCACCCCTCCACTTT
.	TRBV12-3/TRBV12-4	.	TRBJ2-1	CASSLALRIEEHEQFF	TGTGCCAGCAGTTTAGCGCTTAGGATAGAAGAACATGAGCAGTTCTTC
few	TRBV29-1	TRBD1	TRBJ2-7	CSVEVWDRDSEQYF	TGCAGCGTTGAAGTGTGGGACAGGGATTCCGAGCAGTACTTC
.	TRBV7-8	TRBD2	TRBJ2-7	CASSLGLADIYNEQYF	TGTGCCAGCAGCCTAGGACTAGCGGATATTTACAATGAGCAGTACTTC
.	TRBV29-1	TRBD2	TRBJ2-7	CSGEVDSGSYNEQYF	TGCAGCGGAGAGGTTGATAGCGGGTCCTACAATGAGCAGTACTTC
.	TRBV13	TRBD2	TRBJ2-3	CASSSPPSGAPTDMQYF	TGTGCCAGCAGCTCACCCCCTAGCGGGGCCCCCACAGATATGCAGTATTTT
.	TRBV11-2	TRBD1	TRBJ1-2	CASSYGTGGGRYGYTF	TGTGCCAGCAGCTACGGAACAGGGGGCGGGCGGTATGGCTACACCTTC
few	TRBV7-9	.	TRBJ2-1	CASTSSVSEQFF	TGTGCCAGCACCTCTAGCGTGAGTGAGCAGTTCTTC
.	TRBV11-2	.	TRBJ1-1	CASSTGTLGEAFF	TGTGCCAGCAGTACCGGGACATTGGGTGAAGCTTTCTTT
.	TRBV5-1	TRBD1	TRBJ2-5	CASSLDPQGWETQYF	TGCGCCAGCAGCTTGGACCCACAGGGGTGGGAGACCCAGTACTTC
.	TRBV20-1	.	TRBJ2-1	CSARFLGEWSGPYNEQFF	TGCAGTGCTAGATTTTTAGGGGAATGGAGTGGGCCCTACAATGAGCAGTTCTTC
few	TRBV12-3/TRBV12-4	.	TRBJ2-1	CASTPRGPKSLPRSYNEQFF	TGTGCCAGCACCCCCCGGGGCCCAAAGAGTCTTCCGCGCTCCTACAATGAGCAGTTCTTC
few	TRBV3-1	.	TRBJ1-1	CASSPRDGNTEAFF	TGTGCCAGCAGCCCTAGGGACGGCAACACTGAAGCTTTCTTT